Below are 29 T cell receptor beta chains sequenced from a single sample in a study of T-cell memory formation after mild COVID-19 (dated by TCRdb to 2020 to 2022). To prepare the library, 5' RACE was applied. Sequencing took place on an Illumina NovaSeq 6000. TCRdb reran the public reads through fastp at Q25 and MiXCR, keeping productive beta chains. Each CDR3 protein appears once, grouped with its most common genes and DNA. This sample is represented by hundreds of thousands of distinct CDR3 sequences; about a sixth of them were singletons. Jointly, the top ten make up around 12% of the sample. The sequencing sample was made of PBMCs or a T cell subset sorted from them (not recorded which). These receptors were taken from an adult woman who had mild COVID-19 (a few samples of this study predate the infection). The sample titles of this study are shuffled in the database, so cell type and time point are left out; the donor was told from shared clones.

The table lists this clonotype with a few counts. This rearrangement joins TRBV12-3 or TRBV12-4 to TRBJ1-1; 8 bases line up with TRBD1. V trimming: 6 bases; J trimming: 5 bases; junction bases outside the gene matches: 5. The CDR3 is 13 amino acids. The DNA of the CDR3 is TGTGCCAGCAGCCCCAGGGGGCGGACTGAAGCTTTCTTT. As protein: CASSPRGRTEAFF.

This chain uses TRBV7-9 with TRBJ2-5, with unresolved D. The V end was cut by 4 bases, the J end by 4 bases, with 4 bases between. The CDR3 sequence is 11 residues long. CDR1 is SEHNR and CDR2 is FQNEAQ in the germline V gene (reference sequence). The CDR3 nucleotides are TGTGCCAGCAGCTGGACAGAGACCCAGTACTTC. Protein sequence: CASSWTETQYF.

This clonotype showed up just a few times. The V call is TRBV4-1, the J call TRBJ1-2; tentative D call: TRBD1 (5 bases). The length of the CDR3 is 16 residues. Germline CDR1 and CDR2: MGHRA and YSYEKL. Trimming stripped 8 bases from V and 4 bases from J, with 23 bases between. The CDR3 DNA is TGCGCCAGCCTAGCACCTATGGGGCGGAATAGCTATGGCTACACCTTC. Translating it yields CASLAPMGRNSYGYTF.

Note on this clonotype: The junction departs from the called germline gene at one end, perhaps through a read error. J is TRBJ2-2 and V is TRBV5-1, with D perhaps matching TRBD1 or TRBD2 (5 bases each). Germline V gene data show CDR1 as SGHRS and CDR2 as YFSETQ. CDR3 length equals 16 residues. The CDR3 nucleotides read TGCGCCAGCAGGGGGCGGCCGGCGGGTGACACCGGGGACCTGTTTTTT. Translation: CASRGRPAGDTGDLFF.

Only a few counts were recorded for this clonotype. The V and J genes are TRBV7-2 and TRBJ2-1; no definite D call. CDR1 SGHTA and CDR2 FQGNSA come from the germline V gene. The CDR3 covers 17 residues. V was trimmed by 6 bases and J by 6 bases, leaving 24 bases between them. CDR3 protein: CASSSPGGLFVSNEQFF. The DNA of the CDR3 is TGTGCCAGCAGTTCTCCCGGCGGCCTTTTTGTTAGCAATGAGCAGTTCTTC.

The V call is TRBV5-1, the J call TRBJ1-1; 7 bases map to TRBD1. With V trimmed by 0 bases and J by 0 bases, 5 bases remained unmatched. Germline values: CDR1 SGHRS, CDR2 YFSETQ. This CDR3 has 16 amino acids. CDR3 loop: CASSLAAGQLNTEAFF. DNA of the CDR3: TGCGCCAGCAGCTTGGCTGCGGGACAGCTGAACACTGAAGCTTTCTTT.

This sequence joins TRBV12-3 or TRBV12-4 and TRBJ1-1; 7 nucleotides line up with TRBD1. There are 13 residues in the CDR3. J gave up 4 bases and V 4 bases, and 3 bases lay outside the gene matches. The CDR3 region has the DNA TGTGCCAGCAGTTGGACAGGACTCACTGAAGCTTTCTTT. Its protein product is CASSWTGLTEAFF.

The chain links TRBV13 to TRBJ2-1, with 14 bases matching TRBD2. This CDR3 is 15 amino acids long. From germline, CDR1 is PRHDT and CDR2 FYEKMQ (reference sequence). V dropped 5 bases and J dropped 10; count of bases not matched to a gene: 7. The CDR3 bases are TGTGCCAGCAGCAAGACTAGCGGGAGGGTAAGGGAGCAGTTCTTC. Translating gives CASSKTSGRVREQFF.

This clonotype was seen a handful of times. J is TRBJ2-7 and V is TRBV20-1; no clear D. CDR1 DFQATT and CDR2 SNEGSKA come from the germline V gene (reference sequence). There are 10 residues in the CDR3. The CDR3, as DNA: TGCAGCGCCTCAGTCCACGAGCAGTACTTC. Protein product: CSASVHEQYF.

The chain uses TRBV4-2 and TRBJ2-7; 15 bases align to TRBD2. The germline V gene encodes CDR1 LGHNA and CDR2 YNFKEQ. The CDR3 is 18 residues long. The trim removed 5 bases at V and 2 bases at J, leaving 10 bases unmatched. The CDR3 DNA sequence: TGTGCCAGCAGCTACTGGACTAGCGGGAGGGAAGTCGCCTACGAGCAGTACTTC. Translation: CASSYWTSGREVAYEQYF.

This clonotype was counted only a few times. The chain carries TRBV29-1 and TRBJ2-1; D is undetermined. The CDR3 sequence is 12 residues long. CDR1 is SQVTM, CDR2 ANQGSEA, per germline. V lost 4 bases, J lost 5 bases, and 9 bases lay in between. The CDR3 loop reads CSVVRGHNEQFF. CDR3 DNA sequence: TGCAGCGTTGTTAGAGGCCACAATGAGCAGTTCTTC.

This clonotype was seen a few times. The rearrangement joins TRBV12-3 or TRBV12-4 to TRBJ1-5, with a tentative D call TRBD1 (5 bases). Trimming removed 7 bases at V and 6 bases at J, with 10 bases between. The CDR3 has 12 amino acids. In nucleotides, the CDR3 is TGTGCCAGCACCTCTGGGGGTCAGCCCCAGCATTTT. This translates into CASTSGGQPQHF.

This clonotype was recorded a few times. This chain connects TRBV7-9 to TRBJ2-7; 13 nucleotides agree with TRBD2. Germline CDR1 and CDR2: SEHNR and FQNEAQ (reference sequence). The CDR3 totals 16 residues. Unmatched junction bases numbered 8, after V lost 5 bases and J lost 4 bases. The chain's CDR3 is CASSVSTGLAGYEQYF. CDR3 DNA: TGTGCCAGCAGCGTTAGCACGGGACTAGCGGGATACGAGCAGTACTTC.

The chain employs TRBV30 and TRBJ1-1; D might be TRBD1 (5 bases). The CDR3 is made up of 14 amino acids. Trimming took 0 bases from V and 6 from J, leaving 14 bases between them. The germline V gene encodes CDR1 GTSNPN and CDR2 SVGIG (reference sequence). CDR3 bases: TGTGCCTGGAGTGTAGGGGTAAGGGGTTCTGAAGCTTTCTTT. Protein product: CAWSVGVRGSEAFF.

This chain joins TRBV6-6 and TRBJ2-3, with 7 bases aligning to TRBD2. The germline CDR1 and CDR2 sequences are MNHNY and SVGAGI (reference sequence). V lost 5 bases to trimming and J lost 1 base; unmatched junction nucleotides: 3. The CDR3 consists of 14 residues. CDR3 sequence: CASSQTSGTDTQYF. CDR3 nucleotide sequence: TGTGCCAGCAGTCAAACTAGCGGCACAGATACGCAGTATTTT.

The V call is TRBV9, the J call TRBJ1-6; TRBD1 matches at 7 bases. CDR1 and CDR2 (germline): SGDLS, YYNGEE. Trimming cost V 4 bases and J 5 bases; bases outside gene matches: 9. The CDR3 length is 16 residues. The CDR3 DNA is TGTGCCAGCAGCCCTCAGGGACAGAGAAATAATTCACCCCTCCACTTT. Its translation: CASSPQGQRNNSPLHF.

In nucleotides, the CDR3 is TGTGCCAGCAGTGAATCCGGCACAGGGGCTAACTATGGCTACACCTTC. Its translation: CASSESGTGANYGYTF. The chain recombines TRBV2 with TRBJ1-2, with 7 bases aligning to TRBD1. The CDR3 has 16 amino acids. V was clipped by 2 bases and J by 0 bases; unmatched bases: 6. Germline V CDR1 and CDR2: SNHLY, FYNNEI.

The CDR3 sequence is CASSPRKTAGGNEQFF. The CDR3 DNA follows: TGTGCCAGCAGCCCTCGAAAGACTGCGGGGGGGAATGAGCAGTTCTTC. The gene calls are TRBV7-8 and TRBJ2-1, with TRBD2 matching over 9 bases. CDR3 length equals 16 residues. Trimming took 5 bases from V and 7 from J; bases not matched to a gene: 12. Germline CDR1 SGHVS, CDR2 FQNEAQ.

The chain recombines TRBV9 with TRBJ1-3, with D maybe TRBD1 (6 bases). This CDR3 spans 17 amino acids. Trimming removed 2 bases from V and 0 bases from J, with 15 bases in between. In germline, CDR1 is SGDLS, CDR2 YYNGEE. Here the CDR3 DNA reads TGTGCCAGCAGCGTCCAACGGGACACCCGCTCTGGAAACACCATATATTTT. Protein product: CASSVQRDTRSGNTIYF.

The genes are TRBV6-5 and TRBJ1-2, with 8 bases aligning to TRBD1. CDR1 and CDR2 from the germline V gene are MNHEY and SVGAGI. There are 15 residues in the CDR3. V was clipped by 8 bases and J by 7 bases; unmatched bases: 15. In DNA form, the CDR3 reads TGTGCCAGCCTGGGTGTGGGTCAGGGGGCGCTTGGCTACACCTTC. Translation: CASLGVGQGALGYTF.

V and J are TRBV19 and TRBJ1-5, with D tentatively TRBD1 (5 bases). Germline values: CDR1 LNHDA, CDR2 SQIVND (reference sequence). The V gene lost 5 bases and the J gene lost 5 bases, with 10 bases spanning the gap. The CDR3 spans 13 residues. This CDR3 is CASSDVGDQPQHF. The CDR3 DNA reads as TGTGCCAGTAGTGACGTGGGGGATCAGCCCCAGCATTTT.

V is TRBV7-3 and J is TRBJ2-1; 11 nucleotides agree with TRBD1. The length of the CDR3 is 16 residues. V gave up 2 bases and J gave up 5 bases; unmatched junction bases: 5. Germline loops: CDR1 SGHTA, CDR2 FQGTGA. CDR3 sequence: CASSLLGQGVNNEQFF. DNA of the CDR3: TGTGCCAGCAGCTTATTGGGACAGGGGGTGAACAATGAGCAGTTCTTC.

The chain has TRBV14 and TRBJ2-7, with TRBD2 matching over 9 bases. The J segment lost 4 bases and the V segment lost 4 bases, leaving 8 bases of the junction unmatched. CDR1 is SGHDN, CDR2 FVKESK, per germline. This CDR3 spans 15 amino acids. CDR3 amino acids: CASSRRITSGYEQYF. CDR3 bases: TGTGCCAGCAGCCGTCGCATAACTAGCGGGTACGAGCAGTACTTC. Combining the CDR3 with reference TRBV14 and TRBJ2-7 gives the whole variable domain EAGVTQFPSHSVIEKGQTVTLRCDPISGHDNLYWYRRVMGKEIKFLLHFVKESKQDESGMPNNRFLAERTGGTYSTLKVQPAELEDSGVYFCASSRRITSGYEQYFGPGTRLTVT.

The chain carries TRBV2 and TRBJ2-4, with D unresolved. Deletions cut 7 bases from V and 1 base from J, with 17 bases between. This CDR3 is built from 16 residues. Germline CDR1 and CDR2: SNHLY and FYNNEI. As DNA, the CDR3 is TGTGCCAGCACCAGAAGGACCGGGCGGGCCAAAAACATTCAGTACTTC. Encoded protein: CASTRRTGRAKNIQYF.

The table lists this clonotype with a few counts. CDR3 coding DNA: TGTGCCAGCAGCCTAGGCCCTCTACCCACAGATACGCAGTATTTT. This translates into CASSLGPLPTDTQYF. The V gene is TRBV12-3 or TRBV12-4, the J gene TRBJ2-3; D is undetermined. The CDR3 is 15 residues long. V lost 6 bases and J 2 bases, leaving 15 bases between the germline ends.

This clonotype was found many times. The rearrangement joins TRBV12-3 or TRBV12-4 to TRBJ2-3, with a tentative D call TRBD1 (6 bases). The V end was cut by 7 bases, the J end by 2 bases, with 13 bases between. This CDR3 has 14 amino acids. The CDR3 loop reads CASTQQGPTDTQYF. The CDR3 DNA is TGTGCCAGCACCCAACAGGGTCCCACAGATACGCAGTATTTT.

This sequence joins TRBV5-1 and TRBJ2-3; 10 nucleotides agree with TRBD2. The ends lost 2 bases at V and 2 bases at J; junction bases unmatched: 5. Germline CDR1 is SGHRS and CDR2 is YFSETQ. This CDR3 spans 16 amino acids. CDR3 bases: TGCGCCAGCAGCTTAACACTAGCGGGGCTCACAGATACGCAGTATTTT. This translates into CASSLTLAGLTDTQYF.

The rearrangement links TRBV3-1 to TRBJ2-3, with TRBD2 identical over 8 bases. V lost 6 bases to trimming and J lost 2 bases; unmatched junction nucleotides: 10. This CDR3 is built from 16 residues. From germline, CDR1 is LGHDT and CDR2 YNNKEL (reference sequence). The CDR3 region is CASRPTGLVITDTQYF. The CDR3 DNA follows: TGTGCCAGCAGACCTACGGGACTAGTTATCACAGATACGCAGTATTTT.

This clonotype was seen more than once but under ten times. The V call is TRBV29-1, the J call TRBJ1-1; 9 nucleotides line up with TRBD1. The germline V gene has CDR1 SQVTM and CDR2 ANQGSEA. The CDR3 is 11 residues long. V dropped 1 base and J dropped 11; count of bases not matched to a gene: 2. CDR3: CSVEGTGDAFF. The CDR3 nucleotides are TGCAGCGTTGAAGGGACAGGGGATGCTTTCTTT.